The 17 T cell receptor beta chains in this list originate from one sample, sequenced in a study of shared clonotypes between healthy human individuals. Here immunoSEQ multiplex PCR was the method, and the copy in TCRdb shows in-frame clones only, minus some. The data hold roughly 2.2 million clones, with just over 90% observed a single time. Specimen: naive CD4+ T cells from PBMCs. Subset here: CD45RA+ positively selected. Receptors originate from a man in his late teens or twenties in good health. Some clones in this sample may be carry-over from other donors' samples.

The rearrangement joins TRBV14 to TRBJ2-1; D is undetermined. The germline CDR1 and CDR2 sequences are SGHDN and FVKESK. CDR3 size: 14 residues. V was trimmed by 2 bases and J by 8 bases, leaving 13 bases between them. CDR3 DNA: TGTGCCAGCAGCCAACTACGGTTCACCGATGAGCAGTTCTTC. This translates into CASSQLRFTDEQFF.

V usage is TRBV28 and J usage is TRBJ2-1, with D possibly matching TRBD1 (5 bases). Per the germline V gene, CDR1 is MDHEN and CDR2 is SYDVKM. There are 13 residues in the CDR3. Trimming took off 2 bases at V and 9 bases at J, with 11 bases between the two ends. The CDR3 coding sequence is TGTGCCAGCAGTTTAATTAGGGGTAGTGAGCAGTTCTTC. It yields the protein CASSLIRGSEQFF.

J is TRBJ2-7 and V is TRBV5-6; 8 bases align to TRBD1. V shed 4 bases and J 6 bases; nucleotides not matched to a gene: 6. Germline lookup yields CDR1 SGHDT and CDR2 YYEEEE. CDR3 length: 13 residues. CDR3 residues: CASSQLQGGEQYF. CDR3 DNA: TGTGCCAGCAGCCAACTACAGGGGGGCGAGCAGTACTTC.

A single count supports this clone. At one end the junction does not follow the germline gene, possibly because of a read error. V gene TRBV6-1 combines with J gene TRBJ2-3; no clear D. The germline V gene encodes CDR1 MNHNS and CDR2 SASEGT. This CDR3 is built from 13 residues. The CDR3 region is CASSPSLQDPQYF. CDR3 DNA sequence: TGTGCCAGCAGCCCCTCCCTCCAAGATCCGCAGTATTTT.

The V and J genes are TRBV7-9 and TRBJ1-1, with D uncertain. CDR3 length equals 13 residues. Trimming removed 5 bases at V and 5 bases at J, with 12 bases between. Per germline, CDR1 SEHNR and CDR2 FQNEAQ (reference sequence). CDR3: CASSVGLGTEAFF. DNA of the CDR3: TGTGCCAGCAGCGTAGGCCTGGGGACTGAAGCTTTCTTT.

Comment on this clone: In the same sample, other DNA sequences code for this CDR3. V is TRBV15 and J is TRBJ1-1, with a weak D call TRBD1 (5 bases). Deletions cut 1 base from V and 2 bases from J, with 11 bases between. CDR3 length equals 15 residues. CDR1 and CDR2 from the germline V gene are LNHNV and YYDKDF (reference sequence). DNA of the CDR3: TGTGCCACCAGCAGAGGGGGGACGGGTAACACTGAAGCTTTCTTT. Its translation is CATSRGGTGNTEAFF.

This chain joins TRBV7-2 and TRBJ2-3, with D possibly TRBD2 on 6 matching bases. Germline V gene data show CDR1 as SGHTA and CDR2 as FQGNSA. The CDR3 loop spans 15 amino acids. The germline V and J ends were trimmed by 5 bases and 4 bases, with 16 bases remaining between them. CDR3 protein: CASSAVSGLADTQYF. The CDR3 nucleotides read TGTGCCAGCAGCGCCGTGAGCGGGCTTGCAGATACGCAGTATTTT.

Points on this clone: This specimen includes other DNA sequences encoding the same CDR3. The chain employs TRBV18 and TRBJ1-1; D possibly corresponds to TRBD1 (5 bases). The CDR3 sequence is 14 residues long. V was shortened by 0 bases and J by 4 bases, with 9 bases between the two germline ends. Per germline, CDR1 KGHSH and CDR2 LQKENI. The CDR3 spells CASSPPPGGTEAFF. The CDR3 bases are TGTGCCAGCTCACCACCCCCCGGGGGCACTGAAGCTTTCTTT.

The gene calls are TRBV6-4 and TRBJ2-7, with a possible D match to TRBD2 (5 bases). The CDR3 has 14 amino acids. V was shortened by 5 bases and J by 4 bases, with 15 bases between the two germline ends. Germline values: CDR1 MRHNA, CDR2 SNTAGT. The CDR3 nucleotides are TGTGCCAGCAGTATAATGAGCGGAAGTTACGAGCAGTACTTC. Protein product: CASSIMSGSYEQYF.

The chain links TRBV7-2 to TRBJ2-7; TRBD2 agrees at 7 bases. The CDR3 spans 16 residues. V dropped 0 bases and J dropped 3; count of bases not matched to a gene: 8. CDR1 is SGHTA and CDR2 is FQGNSA in the germline V gene. This chain's CDR3 is CASSLAVAGARYEQYF. The CDR3 nucleotides read TGTGCCAGCAGCTTAGCTGTTGCGGGAGCCCGCTACGAGCAGTACTTC.

The chain combines TRBV6-1 with TRBJ1-1; D remains ambiguous. There are 13 residues in the CDR3. The germline CDR1 and CDR2 sequences are MNHNS and SASEGT. Trimming took off 4 bases at V and 4 bases at J, with 10 bases between the two ends. The CDR3 region is CASSAESLTEAFF. The DNA of the CDR3 is TGTGCCAGCAGTGCCGAATCACTCACTGAAGCTTTCTTT.

The V and J genes are TRBV10-2 and TRBJ2-7, with 7 bases aligning to TRBD2. The V and J ends lost 4 bases and 3 bases, in that order; junction bases with no gene match: 6. The CDR3 contains 14 residues. CDR1 is WSHSY and CDR2 is SAAADI in the germline V gene. CDR3 sequence: CASSVRAGYYEQYF. The CDR3 DNA reads TGCGCCAGCAGTGTCCGAGCGGGGTACTACGAGCAGTACTTC.

The V call is TRBV2, the J call TRBJ2-1; weak D call: TRBD2 (6 bases). V lost 7 bases, J lost 9 bases, and 16 bases lay in between. Germline CDR1 is SNHLY and CDR2 is FYNNEI. This CDR3 is 13 amino acids long. In DNA, the CDR3 is TGTGCCAGCAAGGCAGGACTAATCACTGAGCAGTTCTTC. As protein: CASKAGLITEQFF.

This clone was recorded once. CDR3 sequence reads: CATSKGQGYYNEQFF. As DNA, the CDR3 is TGTGCCACCAGCAAAGGACAGGGGTACTACAATGAGCAGTTCTTC. This sequence joins TRBV15 and TRBJ2-1, with 9 nucleotides matching TRBD1. V lost 4 bases and J lost 3; bases outside the gene matches: 4. The CDR3 runs to 15 residues. Germline V gene data show CDR1 as LNHNV and CDR2 as YYDKDF (reference sequence).

This clone was observed a few times. The rearrangement uses TRBV7-9 and TRBJ1-1, with D uncertain. Between the trimmed V and J ends, which lost 0 bases and 4 bases, there was a span of 6 bases. The germline V gene encodes CDR1 SEHNR and CDR2 FQNEAQ (reference sequence). The CDR3 runs to 13 residues. CDR3 region: CASSLAVATEAFF. CDR3 bases: TGTGCCAGCAGCTTAGCGGTTGCCACTGAAGCTTTCTTT.

The V and J genes are TRBV5-1 and TRBJ2-1; 11 nucleotides match TRBD1. This CDR3 contains 15 residues. Per germline, CDR1 SGHRS and CDR2 YFSETQ. V lost 4 bases and J lost 7; bases outside the gene matches: 7. In DNA, the CDR3 is TGCGCCAGCAGCACCGGGACAGGGGGAGGGAATGAGCAGTTCTTC. This codes for CASSTGTGGGNEQFF. Filled out from reference TRBV5-1 and TRBJ2-1, the complete variable domain reads KAGVTQTPRYLIKTRGQQVTLSCSPISGHRSVSWYQQTPGQGLQFLFEYFSETQRNKGNFPGRFSGRQFSNSRSEMNVSTLELGDSALYLCASSTGTGGGNEQFFGPGTRLTVL.

The chain links TRBV4-3 to TRBJ2-1; tentatively, D is TRBD1 (6 bases). V dropped 0 bases and J dropped 4 bases, with 22 bases sitting between them. The CDR3 totals 19 residues. Germline V lookup: CDR1 LGHNA, CDR2 YSLEER. CDR3 amino acids: CASSQDPPTGRLGYNEQFF. The CDR3, as DNA: TGCGCCAGCAGCCAAGATCCCCCGACAGGCCGCCTGGGATACAATGAGCAGTTCTTC.